This TCR beta chain derives from a study of beta chain features in type 1 diabetes. Every bit of the isolated RNA underwent reverse transcription, so sequencing read expressed TCRB transcripts. Assay used: immunoSEQ multiplex PCR; TCRdb lists only in-frame clones, some missing. Of fewer than 550,000 clones in the sample, about an eighth were seen once. Study-wide findings and caveats: Patients with type 1 diabetes carried fewer insertions and had more deletions at their VDJ junctions. The influence of HLA type on TCRB rearrangement stayed undetermined.

Markers CD45RO/CCR7/CD25/CD127/CD95/CD27 served to sort CD4+ naive, central memory, regulatory and stem cell-like memory cells. The table lists this clone with a few counts. Antigen unknown. The sequenced material came from naive CD4+ T cells from blood. The receptor comes from a woman between 18 and 29 years old in good health.

The CDR3 DNA sequence: TGTGCCAGCAATACGGACAGGACGAACTATGGCTACACCTTC. Translating gives CASNTDRTNYGYTF. The rearrangement links TRBV2 to TRBJ1-2; 7 nucleotides line up with TRBD1. CDR3 length: 14 amino acids. The germline V gene encodes CDR1 SNHLY and CDR2 FYNNEI. The trim removed 7 bases at V and 2 bases at J, leaving 7 bases unmatched. Based on the CDR3 plus reference TRBV2 and TRBJ1-2, the full variable domain is EPEVTQTPSHQVTQMGQEVILRCVPISNHLYFYWYRQILGQKVEFLVSFYNNEISEKSEIFDDQFSVERPDGSNFTLKIRSTKLEDSAMYFCASNTDRTNYGYTFGSGTRLTVV.